A single sample is the source of the 13 T cell receptor beta chains below, sequenced in a study of T cell responses to AZD1222 COVID-19 vaccine (dated by TCRdb to the early 2020s). The time point tag for this specimen amounts to: baseline before first vaccination. The library was generated by the immunoSEQ multiplex PCR assay. Imported from immuneACCESS, the table was reduced by TCRdb to in-frame sequences with V and J called. These copies leave out some clones; in studies compared against another copy, an unresolved V gene accounts for under half, and the cause of the remainder is not known. Across this sample there are more than 100,000 clones, with approximately 85% seen only once. The leading ten clones occupy under 9.5% of the sample. The sample was peripheral blood, taken on day 0 of AZD1222 vaccination. These receptors were taken from an adult in good health.

V is TRBV2 and J is TRBJ2-4, with no clear D. The germline V gene encodes CDR1 SNHLY and CDR2 FYNNEI. This CDR3 is built from 16 residues. The V gene lost 0 bases and the J gene lost 2 bases, with 11 bases spanning the gap. This CDR3 reads CASSEALRWTKNIQYF. The CDR3 region has the DNA TGTGCCAGCAGTGAAGCGCTGAGATGGACCAAAAACATTCAGTACTTC. The full variable domain, with the rest looked up from reference TRBV2 and TRBJ2-4, is EPEVTQTPSHQVTQMGQEVILRCVPISNHLYFYWYRQILGQKVEFLVSFYNNEISEKSEIFDDQFSVERPDGSNFTLKIRSTKLEDSAMYFCASSEALRWTKNIQYFGAGTRLSVL.

This chain uses TRBV19 with TRBJ2-5, with D possibly being TRBD1 or TRBD2 (5 bases each). There are 13 residues in the CDR3. The germline V and J ends were trimmed by 6 bases and 5 bases, with 13 bases remaining between them. The germline gives CDR1 LNHDA, CDR2 SQIVND (reference sequence). CDR3 in amino acids: CASSAVGDETQYF. CDR3 DNA sequence: TGTGCCAGTAGCGCGGTGGGGGACGAGACCCAGTACTTC.

This clone was seen just once. J is TRBJ1-4 and V is TRBV10-2; tentative D call: TRBD1 (5 bases). CDR1 is WSHSY, CDR2 SAAADI, per germline. This CDR3 region has 13 residues. Between the trimmed V and J ends, which lost 7 bases and 7 bases, there was a span of 13 bases. In nucleotides, the CDR3 is TGCGCCAGCACGAGAGGGGAAGGTGAAAAACTGTTTTTT. Its protein is CASTRGEGEKLFF.

The CDR3 bases are TGTGCCTGGCTCTGGGGACTAGCGGGGGGGCCGGCCTACGAGCAGTACTTC. Protein: CAWLWGLAGGPAYEQYF. This sequence joins TRBV30 and TRBJ2-7; 16 positions agree with TRBD2. The J segment lost 2 bases and the V segment lost 5 bases, leaving 9 bases of the junction unmatched. Germline V lookup: CDR1 GTSNPN, CDR2 SVGIG (reference sequence). This CDR3 has 17 amino acids.

This clone was observed a single time. The rearrangement joins TRBV2 to TRBJ1-4; TRBD1 matches 7 bases. Germline CDR1 and CDR2: SNHLY and FYNNEI. Germline trimming cut 7 bases from V and 1 base from J; bases unmatched to any gene: 6. CDR3 length: 15 amino acids. The CDR3 loop is CASIPDRRTNEKLFF. CDR3 sequence (DNA): TGTGCCAGCATACCGGACAGGAGAACTAATGAAAAACTGTTTTTT.

V and J are TRBV24-1 and TRBJ1-6; no clear D gene. V was shortened by 2 bases and J by 8 bases, with 12 bases between the two germline ends. The length of the CDR3 is 15 residues. Germline values: CDR1 KGHDR, CDR2 SFDVKD. Here the CDR3 reads CATSDSFAGDSPLHF. The CDR3 DNA is TGTGCCACCAGTGATTCCTTCGCGGGTGATTCACCCCTCCACTTT.

The chain carries TRBV3-1 (or the pseudogene TRBV3-2) and TRBJ1-2; weak D call: TRBD1 (5 bases). The CDR3 has 15 amino acids. V lost 4 bases, J lost 4 bases, and 16 bases lay in between. The germline gives CDR1 LGHDT, CDR2 YNNKEL (reference sequence). Written as DNA, the CDR3 is TGTGCCAGCAGCCCATCCTTGGGACGGAGCTATGGCTACACCTTC. It translates to CASSPSLGRSYGYTF.

This clone was seen a single time. This chain joins TRBV19 and TRBJ1-3, with D possibly matching TRBD1 (6 bases). CDR3 length: 13 amino acids. Trimming shortened V by 6 bases and J by 2 bases, and 8 bases separated the two germline ends. Germline lookup yields CDR1 LNHDA and CDR2 SQIVND (reference sequence). CDR3 in DNA: TGTGCCAGTAGCCCAGGGGCTGGAAACACCATATATTTT. It yields the protein CASSPGAGNTIYF. Complete variable domain (other parts from reference TRBV19 and TRBJ1-3): DGGITQSPKYLFRKEGQNVTLSCEQNLNHDAMYWYRQDPGQGLRLIYYSQIVNDFQKGDIAEGYSVSREKKESFPLTVTSAQKNPTAFYLCASSPGAGNTIYFGEGSWLTVV.

V usage is TRBV19 and J usage is TRBJ1-1; a possible D gene is TRBD1 (6 bases). Germline-derived CDR1 and CDR2 are LNHDA and SQIVND (reference sequence). The CDR3 totals 14 residues. Trimming stripped 5 bases from V and 2 bases from J, with 12 bases between. The CDR3 DNA reads as TGTGCCAGTAGTTTCGACAGGCTTAACACTGAAGCTTTCTTT. Protein: CASSFDRLNTEAFF.

V gene TRBV4-2 combines with J gene TRBJ1-5; D is possibly TRBD1 (5 bases). This CDR3 is 16 amino acids long. Germline V gives CDR1 LGHNA, CDR2 YNFKEQ. The V and J ends lost 0 bases and 1 base respectively, with 10 bases between them. CDR3 in DNA: TGTGCCAGCAGCCAAGATTGGGGGGTGAGCAATCAGCCCCAGCATTTT. Its protein is CASSQDWGVSNQPQHF.

V and J are TRBV24-1 and TRBJ2-1; D unresolved. The V and J ends lost 3 bases and 9 bases respectively, with 17 bases between them. Germline CDR1 is KGHDR and CDR2 is SFDVKD. This CDR3 is 15 amino acids long. The CDR3 coding sequence is TGTGCCACCAGTGATCGCTCTGGCTCAGCTGGTGAGCAGTTCTTC. Translating gives CATSDRSGSAGEQFF.

The DNA for the CDR3 is TGTGCCAGCACCCAGGGTGCGACAGGGGGCGGTGGCTACACCTTC. It yields the protein CASTQGATGGGGYTF. The genes are TRBV27 and TRBJ1-2; 10 positions match TRBD1. With V trimmed by 7 bases and J by 7 bases, 12 bases remained unmatched. CDR3 length: 15 amino acids. CDR1 is MNHEY, CDR2 SMNVEV, per germline (reference sequence).

The V call is TRBV19, the J call TRBJ2-1; 10 nucleotides line up with TRBD2. CDR3 length: 16 amino acids. Germline values: CDR1 LNHDA, CDR2 SQIVND (reference sequence). The V gene end was trimmed by 3 bases and the J gene end by 8 bases; junction bases not matched to a gene: 10. In nucleotides, the CDR3 is TGTGCCAGTAGTATGCCTAGCGGGAGTAAGGGCGATGAGCAGTTCTTC. Protein sequence: CASSMPSGSKGDEQFF.